This T cell receptor (beta chain) is from a study of blood T cell repertoires in COVID-19. Study summary: The United States, Italy and Spain provided the acute and convalescent COVID-19 samples.

This table comes from immunoSEQ multiplex PCR, and its TCRdb copy is limited to in-frame clones, with some not included. Here the sample spans over 200,000 clones, roughly 84% being singletons. Germline V gene lookup returns CDR1 SGHDT and CDR2 YYEEEE. V was shortened by 0 bases and J by 5 bases, with 11 bases between the two germline ends. This CDR3 has 15 amino acids. The source of this sequence is a woman in her 40s who had recovered from COVID-19. The gene calls are TRBV5-6 and TRBJ2-2, with D unclear. Sequencing was carried out using PBMCs or T cells enriched from blood (not recorded which). The CDR3 protein is CASSLDPLRTGELFF. CDR3 in DNA: TGTGCCAGCAGCTTGGATCCCCTGCGGACCGGGGAGCTGTTTTTT. The whole variable domain, remainder taken from reference TRBV5-6 and TRBJ2-2, is DAGVTQSPTHLIKTRGQQVTLRCSPKSGHDTVSWYQQALGQGPQFIFQYYEEEERQRGNFPDRFSGHQFPNYSSELNVNALLLGDSALYLCASSLDPLRTGELFFGEGSRLTVL.